This T cell receptor (beta chain) stems from a study of T cells in Graves' hyperthyroidism and ophthalmopathy. Points from the study as a whole: Among clonotypes expanded in thyroid above 0.001, most were also found in blood. From stable hyperthyroidism, ophthalmopathy was set apart by a 13 V-J model.

This clonotype was found many times. Its antigen remains unknown. Under 3 months was the duration of disease in ophthalmopathy patients, who also had a Clinical Activity Score of at least 3 and a NOSPECS grade of at least 4. Amplification targeted TCR beta CDR3 regions from RNA transcripts. First-round RT-PCR targeting the TCR CDR3 was performed with the HTBI primer set. Each CDR3 protein is one row after TCRdb ran MiXCR on the multiplex PCR reads. The table includes around 240,000 distinct CDR3 sequences, around 15% detected once. Germline V CDR1 and CDR2: SEHNR, FQNEAQ (reference sequence). V was cut by 2 bases and J by 3 bases, with 14 bases left in between. The CDR3 covers 16 residues.

Sample: blood. This rearrangement joins TRBV7-9 to TRBJ2-1, with D tentatively TRBD2 (6 bases). This receptor was obtained from a young woman with Graves' ophthalmopathy. The CDR3 DNA sequence: TGTGCCAGCAGCTTAATTTCGTGGCGGGGCTACAATGAGCAGTTCTTC. It specifies CASSLISWRGYNEQFF.